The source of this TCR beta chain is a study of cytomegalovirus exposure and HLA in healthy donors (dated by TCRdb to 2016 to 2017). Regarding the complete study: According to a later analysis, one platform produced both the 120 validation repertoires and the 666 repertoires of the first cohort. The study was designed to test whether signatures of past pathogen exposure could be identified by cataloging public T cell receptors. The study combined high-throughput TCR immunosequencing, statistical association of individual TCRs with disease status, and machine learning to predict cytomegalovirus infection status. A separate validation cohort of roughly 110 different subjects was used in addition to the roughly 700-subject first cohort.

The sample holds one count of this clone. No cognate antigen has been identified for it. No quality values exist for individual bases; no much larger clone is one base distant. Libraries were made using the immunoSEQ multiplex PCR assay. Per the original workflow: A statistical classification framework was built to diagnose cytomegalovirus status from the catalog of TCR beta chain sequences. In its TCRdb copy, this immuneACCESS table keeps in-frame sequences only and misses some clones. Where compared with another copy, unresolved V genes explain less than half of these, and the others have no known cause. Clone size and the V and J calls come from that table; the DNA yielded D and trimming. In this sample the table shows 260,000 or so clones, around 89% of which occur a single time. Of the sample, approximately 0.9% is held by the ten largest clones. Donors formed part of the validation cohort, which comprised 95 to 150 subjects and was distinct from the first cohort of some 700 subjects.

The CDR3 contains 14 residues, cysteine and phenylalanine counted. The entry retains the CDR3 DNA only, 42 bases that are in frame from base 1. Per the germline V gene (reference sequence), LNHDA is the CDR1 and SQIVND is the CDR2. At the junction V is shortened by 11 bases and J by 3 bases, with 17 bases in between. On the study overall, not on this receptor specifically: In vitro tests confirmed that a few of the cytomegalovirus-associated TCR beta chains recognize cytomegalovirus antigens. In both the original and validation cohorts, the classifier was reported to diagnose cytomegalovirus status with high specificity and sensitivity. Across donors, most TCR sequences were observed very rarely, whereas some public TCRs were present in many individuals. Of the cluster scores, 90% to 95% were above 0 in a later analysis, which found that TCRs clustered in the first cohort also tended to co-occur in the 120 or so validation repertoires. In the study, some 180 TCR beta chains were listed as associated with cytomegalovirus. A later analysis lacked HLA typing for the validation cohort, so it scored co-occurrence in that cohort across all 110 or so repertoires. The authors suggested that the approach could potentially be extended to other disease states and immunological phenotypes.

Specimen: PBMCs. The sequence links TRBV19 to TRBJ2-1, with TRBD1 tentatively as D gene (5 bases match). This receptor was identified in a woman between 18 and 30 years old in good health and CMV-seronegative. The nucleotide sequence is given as TGTGCCTCGAAGGCCGAGACAGACTACAATGAGCAGTTCTTC. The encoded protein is CASKAETDYNEQFF.